This TCR beta chain originates from a study of blood T cell repertoires in COVID-19. Profiled with immunoSEQ multiplex PCR; TCRdb holds only in-frame clones, not every one. The sample carries hundreds of thousands of clones, about 89% recorded once. The CDR3 totals 11 residues. Trimming took off 9 bases at V and 4 bases at J, with 7 bases between the two ends. Germline V lookup: CDR1 LNHDA, CDR2 SQIVND (reference sequence). What was sequenced was peripheral blood. This sequence joins TRBV19 and TRBJ2-1, with D unclear. The clonotype originates from a woman aged 40 to 50 who had recovered from COVID-19. The CDR3 loop is CASSRYNEQFF. CDR3 DNA sequence: TGTGCCAGCTCTAGATACAATGAGCAGTTCTTC.